The present TCR beta chain was sequenced within a study of vaccination effects on CD4 cells after COVID-19. As for the study in general: With about 9.8 ug/ml peptides and roughly 11 IU/ml IL-2, roughly 2.1 million PBMC per well were cultured.

Profiled with immunoSEQ multiplex PCR; TCRdb holds only in-frame clones, not every one. This table holds tens of thousands of clones, about 73% found once. The CDR3 sequence is 13 residues long. V was clipped by 0 bases and J by 11 bases, with 11 bases between them. Germline-derived CDR1 and CDR2 are SGHRS and YFSETQ. Once cultured for roughly ten days, the cells underwent separation to obtain CD4+ T cells. Each person got two doses of an mRNA SARS-CoV-2 vaccine, BNT162b2 or mRNA-1273. Worth noting for this clone: Its cognate antigen is unknown.

The source was CD4+ T cells from PBMCs cultured without peptide, collected after COVID-19 vaccination. This sequence joins TRBV5-1 and TRBJ2-2; a possible D gene is TRBD2 (5 bases). The sequence was obtained from a human donor who received a COVID-19 vaccine. CDR3 sequence (DNA): TGCGCCAGCAGCTTGGACAGAGGGATCGAGCTGTTTTTT. Its translation is CASSLDRGIELFF.